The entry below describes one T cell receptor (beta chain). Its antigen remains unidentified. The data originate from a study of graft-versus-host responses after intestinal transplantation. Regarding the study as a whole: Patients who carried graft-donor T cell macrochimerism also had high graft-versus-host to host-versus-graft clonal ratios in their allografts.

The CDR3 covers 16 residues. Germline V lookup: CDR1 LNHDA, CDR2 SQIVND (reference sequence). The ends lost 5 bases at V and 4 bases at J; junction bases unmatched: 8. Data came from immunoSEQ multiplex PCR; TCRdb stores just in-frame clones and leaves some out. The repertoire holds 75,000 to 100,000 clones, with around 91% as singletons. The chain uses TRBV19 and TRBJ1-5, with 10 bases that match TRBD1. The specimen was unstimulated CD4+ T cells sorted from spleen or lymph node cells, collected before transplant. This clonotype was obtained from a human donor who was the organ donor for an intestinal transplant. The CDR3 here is CASSPDRGRQNQPQHF. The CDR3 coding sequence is TGTGCCAGTAGTCCCGACAGGGGGCGACAAAATCAGCCCCAGCATTTT.